The rows below give T cell receptor beta chains drawn from one sample of a study of T cell responses to AZD1222 COVID-19 vaccine. Only in-frame clones appear in the TCRdb table, and some are missing; sequencing was by immunoSEQ multiplex PCR. The repertoire holds 100,000 to 150,000 clones, more than 85% seen once, with 11% in the top ten. The source material was peripheral blood, sampled on day 0 of MenACWY control vaccination. The receptors stem from an adult in good health. Both conserved end residues are part of each CDR3. D genes are given only for firm matches. Size tells how often a clone was seen (once, few, many) or the class of an expanded clone, and some rows leave it out.

clone size,J gene,V gene,D gene,CDR3 protein,CDR3 DNA
NA,TRBJ1-4,TRBV2,NA,CASLWATNEKLFF,TGTGCCAGCTTGTGGGCAACTAATGAAAAACTGTTTTTT
NA,TRBJ1-6,TRBV12-3/TRBV12-4,NA,CASSSQGNSPLHF,TGTGCCAGCAGTTCACAGGGTAATTCACCCCTCCACTTT
NA,TRBJ2-3,TRBV4-1,TRBD2,CASGDLGLAGLGRTDTQYF,TGCGCCAGCGGAGACCTGGGACTAGCGGGATTGGGGCGCACAGATACGCAGTATTTT
once,TRBJ2-1,TRBV3-1/TRBV3-2,TRBD2,CASSPGTSGTYNEQFF,TGTGCCAGCAGCCCCGGGACTAGCGGCACCTACAATGAGCAGTTCTTC
NA,TRBJ2-7,TRBV6-2/TRBV6-3,TRBD2,CASSPLASYEQYF,TGTGCCAGCAGTCCACTAGCGAGCTACGAGCAGTACTTC
NA,TRBJ1-1,TRBV12-3/TRBV12-4,NA,CASSLGVGTEAFF,TGTGCCAGCAGTTTGGGGGTGGGCACTGAAGCTTTCTTT
NA,TRBJ1-5,TRBV28,NA,CASSLWQQVPQPQHF,TGTGCCAGCAGTTTATGGCAGCAAGTACCTCAGCCCCAGCATTTT
NA,TRBJ1-2,TRBV6-5,NA,CASLGGKYGYTF,TGTGCCAGCCTGGGGGGGAAATATGGCTACACCTTC
NA,TRBJ2-7,TRBV6-5,NA,CASSHRVSYEQYF,TGTGCCAGCAGCCACAGGGTCTCCTACGAGCAGTACTTC
NA,TRBJ2-6,TRBV9,TRBD1,CASSAGTVFSGANVLTF,TGTGCCAGCAGCGCCGGGACAGTGTTCTCTGGGGCCAACGTCCTGACTTTC
NA,TRBJ2-1,TRBV6-2/TRBV6-3,TRBD1,CASSRTGDEQFF,TGTGCCAGCAGTCGCACAGGGGATGAGCAGTTCTTC
few,TRBJ2-7,TRBV28,NA,CASSKTALSHEQYF,TGTGCCAGCAGTAAGACAGCCCTCTCCCACGAGCAGTACTTC
NA,TRBJ2-7,TRBV12-3/TRBV12-4,NA,CASSAGLLYEQYF,TGTGCCAGCAGCGCAGGGCTTCTCTACGAGCAGTACTTC
NA,TRBJ2-7,TRBV5-1,NA,CASSLATTGRGNEQYF,TGCGCCAGCAGCTTGGCCACGACAGGACGGGGCAACGAGCAGTACTTC
NA,TRBJ2-5,TRBV5-6,NA,CASSLWQGQETQYF,TGTGCCAGCAGCTTGTGGCAGGGCCAAGAGACCCAGTACTTC
NA,TRBJ2-1,TRBV5-4,TRBD2,CASSLEASGKNEQFF,TGTGCCAGCAGCTTGGAGGCTAGCGGGAAGAATGAGCAGTTCTTC
once,TRBJ1-1,TRBV3-1/TRBV3-2,NA,CASSSQRWGPEAFF,TGTGCCAGCAGCTCTCAAAGGTGGGGCCCTGAAGCTTTCTTT
NA,TRBJ2-1,TRBV20-1,TRBD2,CSASRPSSGVFDEQFF,TGCAGTGCTAGTAGACCCTCTAGCGGGGTGTTCGATGAGCAGTTCTTC
few,TRBJ1-5,TRBV30,TRBD1,CAWSRTGRSNQPQHF,TGTGCCTGGAGTAGGACAGGGCGGAGCAATCAGCCCCAGCATTTT
NA,TRBJ2-2,TRBV6-5,TRBD2,CASSQPGLGTGELFF,TGTGCCAGCAGTCAACCGGGACTAGGAACCGGGGAGCTGTTTTTT